A single sample is the source of the 4 T cell receptor beta chains below, sequenced in a study of T-cell reconstitution after alpha-beta-depleted transplantation in children (dated by TCRdb to the mid-2010s). The treatment or condition label, read with the paper, signifies: allogeneic hematopoietic cell transplantation with graft depleted of TCRalphabeta T cells and CD19 B cells. The library was produced with PCR. The instrument given in TCRdb is Illumina HiSeq 2500. TCR library preparation used molecular barcoding, with unique molecular identifiers applied to normalize quantification of the TCRbeta repertoire. TCRdb reanalyzed the raw reads on its own, using fastp at Q25 for trimming and MiXCR for clone calling, and kept in-frame beta chains. For every CDR3 protein sequence, its rows merge into one entry that carries the most common genes and DNA. The sample table records 15,000 or so distinct CDR3 sequences; just over 5% of these occur just once. Clones ranked in the top ten supply around 6.6% of the sample.

This specimen consisted of PBMCs, obtained before TCRalphabeta/CD19-depleted stem cell transplant. All receptors come from a boy aged 5-17 years with acute lymphoblastic leukemia, due to receive a stem cell transplant.

In its sample, this clonotype was seen many times. The chain links TRBV5-1 to TRBJ1-2, with D perhaps matching TRBD1 (6 bases). The CDR3 has 15 amino acids. Germline CDR1 and CDR2: SGHRS and YFSETQ. Trimming took off 1 base at V and 4 bases at J, with 14 bases between the two ends. The CDR3 region has the DNA TGCGCCAGCAGCTTGTCTCAGGGGCGCGGCTATGGCTACACCTTC. Amino acid sequence: CASSLSQGRGYGYTF.

This clonotype came up many times. The chain has TRBV27 and TRBJ2-1; TRBD2 aligns across 10 bases. The junction had 5 bases not matched to a gene; V was cut back by 5 bases and J by 7 bases. This CDR3 has 14 residues. Germline-derived CDR1 and CDR2 are MNHEY and SMNVEV (reference sequence). The CDR3, as DNA: TGTGCCAGCAGTCCGGGACTAGCGATAAATGAGCAGTTCTTC. This gives the protein CASSPGLAINEQFF.

This clonotype is medium-sized. The CDR3 DNA reads as TGCAGCGGTTTGGATGGCCCGACCTATGGCTACACCTTC. Protein: CSGLDGPTYGYTF. The chain carries TRBV29-1 and TRBJ1-2; D unclear. From germline, CDR1 is SQVTM and CDR2 ANQGSEA. Trimming removed 7 bases from V and 4 bases from J, with 16 bases in between. The CDR3 contains 13 residues. The variable domain in full, with the rest retrieved from reference TRBV29-1 and TRBJ1-2, is SAVISQKPSRDICQRGTSLTIQCQVDSQVTMMFWYRQQPGQSLTLIATANQGSEATYESGFVIDKFPISRPNLTFSTLTVSNMSPEDSSIYLCSGLDGPTYGYTFGSGTRLTVV.

This clonotype appeared many times. This chain joins TRBV4-1 and TRBJ2-2, with a tentative D call TRBD1 (5 bases). The CDR3 contains 13 residues. The V gene's germline CDR1 is MGHRA and CDR2 YSYEKL. V lost 5 bases, J lost 6 bases, and 10 bases lay in between. The CDR3 DNA reads TGCGCCAGCAGCTTCGGACAAGCCGGGGAGCTGTTTTTT. It is translated as CASSFGQAGELFF.